The 23 T cell receptor beta chains below all came from one sample that was sequenced in a study of cytomegalovirus exposure and HLA in healthy donors. The repertoire was sequenced with immunoSEQ multiplex PCR; TCRdb's copy has only in-frame clones and lacks some. The sample includes 100,000 to 150,000 clones, 90% to 95% of them seen just once. Input material: PBMCs. The receptor set was obtained from a woman under 30 in good health and CMV-seronegative.

The chain uses TRBV27 and TRBJ2-7; the match to TRBD2 covers 9 bases. Trimming removed 7 bases from V and 4 bases from J; junction bases left unmatched: 14. The CDR3 is 16 residues long. Germline-derived CDR1 and CDR2 are MNHEY and SMNVEV (reference sequence). CDR3 DNA sequence: TGTGCCAGCACCGTTAGATCCGGGACTAGCCCATACGAGCAGTACTTC. Its translation: CASTVRSGTSPYEQYF.

The rearrangement joins TRBV7-9 to TRBJ1-4; 7 positions agree with TRBD1. With V trimmed by 1 base and J by 5 bases, 10 bases remained unmatched. CDR3 length: 17 residues. Germline-derived CDR1 and CDR2 are SEHNR and FQNEAQ (reference sequence). CDR3 region: CASSLGRDSGGNEKLFF. The CDR3, as DNA: TGTGCCAGCAGCTTAGGCCGGGACAGCGGAGGGAATGAAAAACTGTTTTTT.

The chain recombines TRBV29-1 with TRBJ1-1; D perhaps matches TRBD1 (6 bases). Germline V gene data show CDR1 as SQVTM and CDR2 as ANQGSEA. The CDR3 totals 13 residues. With 6 bases removed from V and 3 bases from J, the gap between germline ends came to 14 bases. The DNA for the CDR3 is TGCAGCGTATCGGACAGCGTCTACACTGAAGCTTTCTTT. Amino acids: CSVSDSVYTEAFF. Looking up the rest from reference TRBV29-1 and TRBJ1-1 gives the full variable domain: SAVISQKPSRDICQRGTSLTIQCQVDSQVTMMFWYRQQPGQSLTLIATANQGSEATYESGFVIDKFPISRPNLTFSTLTVSNMSPEDSSIYLCSVSDSVYTEAFFGQGTRLTVV.

The rearrangement joins TRBV28 to TRBJ2-1; 7 bases match TRBD2. CDR3 size: 16 residues. Germline-derived CDR1 and CDR2 are MDHEN and SYDVKM. With V trimmed by 4 bases and J by 1 base, 7 bases remained unmatched. The CDR3 sequence: CASSSAPGGSYNEQFF. CDR3 bases: TGTGCCAGCAGTTCCGCTCCCGGGGGGTCCTACAATGAGCAGTTCTTC.

The chain is built from TRBV19 and TRBJ2-2, with unresolved D. The CDR3 runs to 13 residues. CDR1 is LNHDA and CDR2 is SQIVND in the germline V gene (reference sequence). Trimming took off 7 bases at V and 8 bases at J, with 14 bases between the two ends. The CDR3 region is CASTYREVGELFF. CDR3 nucleotide sequence: TGTGCCAGTACCTATAGAGAGGTTGGGGAGCTGTTTTTT.

V is TRBV6-6 and J is TRBJ1-3; the D gene is possibly TRBD1 (5 bases). The CDR3 is 16 residues long. Deletions cut 2 bases from V and 1 base from J, with 12 bases between. The germline V gene has CDR1 MNHNY and CDR2 SVGAGI (reference sequence). CDR3: CASSYRGTTSGNTIYF. CDR3 sequence (DNA): TGTGCCAGCAGTTACCGCGGGACCACTTCTGGAAACACCATATATTTT.

This chain joins TRBV30 and TRBJ1-1; D is unclear. This CDR3 is built from 10 residues. The germline CDR1 and CDR2 sequences are GTSNPN and SVGIG (reference sequence). The CDR3 DNA sequence: TGTGCTGAACCCGGGACTGAAGCTTTCTTT. Protein product: CAEPGTEAFF.

The chain combines TRBV30 with TRBJ2-3, with 7 nucleotides matching TRBD1. The CDR3 is 15 residues long. V gave up 5 bases and J gave up 2 bases; unmatched junction bases: 10. Germline V gives CDR1 GTSNPN, CDR2 SVGIG (reference sequence). DNA for the CDR3: TGTGCCTGGGTGGACGGGACAGACCACACAGATACGCAGTATTTT. Protein: CAWVDGTDHTDTQYF.

This chain uses TRBV11-2 with TRBJ1-5; D is undetermined. CDR3 length: 13 residues. V was pared by 8 bases and J by 5 bases, with 13 bases between. Germline CDR1 and CDR2: SGHAT and FQNNGV. CDR3 sequence (DNA): TGTGCCAGCGCAACCCAGGCAGATCAGCCCCAGCATTTT. Translation: CASATQADQPQHF.

This rearrangement joins TRBV10-3 to TRBJ1-3, with unresolved D. The CDR3 runs to 15 residues. The V gene lost 6 bases and the J gene lost 0 bases, with 12 bases spanning the gap. Germline CDR1 is ENHRY and CDR2 is SYGVKD. This CDR3 reads CAISSDSGSGNTIYF. CDR3 nucleotides: TGTGCCATCAGCTCGGACTCAGGCTCTGGAAACACCATATATTTT.

The V gene is TRBV7-8, the J gene TRBJ1-4, with 9 bases identical to TRBD1. Germline CDR1 is SGHVS and CDR2 is FQNEAQ. With V trimmed by 0 bases and J by 7 bases, 6 bases remained unmatched. This CDR3 is 16 amino acids long. CDR3 sequence (DNA): TGTGCCAGCAGCTTAGCCAACAGGGGGCTTGGTGAAAAACTGTTTTTT. Protein product: CASSLANRGLGEKLFF.

The chain combines TRBV7-9 with TRBJ2-2, with TRBD2 matching over 7 bases. The length of the CDR3 is 18 residues. With V trimmed by 4 bases and J by 2 bases, 13 bases remained unmatched. Germline CDR1 reads SEHNR; CDR2 reads FQNEAQ (reference sequence). CDR3 protein: CASSWGAGITTNTGELFF. The CDR3 DNA follows: TGTGCCAGCAGCTGGGGAGCGGGGATTACTACTAACACCGGGGAGCTGTTTTTT.

This chain links TRBV10-3 with TRBJ1-2; TRBD1 matches 8 bases. This CDR3 is 15 amino acids long. Trimming at V came to 0 bases and at J to 8 bases, leaving 8 bases not matched to a gene. Germline CDR1 reads ENHRY; CDR2 reads SYGVKD. The CDR3 nucleotides are TGTGCCATCAGTGAGTCGGAGACAGGGGCGGGAGGCTACACCTTC. As protein: CAISESETGAGGYTF.

J is TRBJ2-3 and V is TRBV9, with D hard to call. This CDR3 has 13 amino acids. Trimming took off 3 bases at V and 0 bases at J, with 5 bases between the two ends. Germline V gene lookup returns CDR1 SGDLS and CDR2 YYNGEE. CDR3 region: CASSDISTDTQYF. CDR3 DNA: TGTGCCAGCAGCGACATCAGCACAGATACGCAGTATTTT.

The chain recombines TRBV5-1 with TRBJ2-3; D is possibly TRBD2 (5 bases). Between the trimmed V and J ends, which lost 0 bases and 2 bases, there was a span of 19 bases. The CDR3 has 18 amino acids. Germline CDR1 and CDR2: SGHRS and YFSETQ. The CDR3 bases are TGCGCCAGCAGCTTGGGAGGGTTGGTTGGGCGCTACACAGATACGCAGTATTTT. Its translation is CASSLGGLVGRYTDTQYF. The variable domain in full, completed from reference TRBV5-1 and TRBJ2-3, reads KAGVTQTPRYLIKTRGQQVTLSCSPISGHRSVSWYQQTPGQGLQFLFEYFSETQRNKGNFPGRFSGRQFSNSRSEMNVSTLELGDSALYLCASSLGGLVGRYTDTQYFGPGTRLTVL.

V and J are TRBV14 and TRBJ2-2, with D tentatively TRBD2 (6 bases). This CDR3 has 15 amino acids. Germline lookup yields CDR1 SGHDN and CDR2 FVKESK. V dropped 3 bases and J dropped 2 bases, with 10 bases sitting between them. As DNA, the CDR3 is TGTGCCAGCAGCCATTGGAGGGGTAACACCGGGGAGCTGTTTTTT. Translated, it gives CASSHWRGNTGELFF.

V is TRBV6-6 and J is TRBJ2-1; no reliable D call. The ends were cut back, 4 bases at V and 8 bases at J, with 6 bases in the middle. CDR3 size: 11 residues. Germline CDR1 MNHNY, CDR2 SVGAGI (reference sequence). CDR3 residues: CASSSVYEQFF. The CDR3 DNA is TGTGCCAGCAGTTCCGTGTATGAGCAGTTCTTC.

In DNA form, the CDR3 reads TGTGCCAGCAGTTCCCCTGGACAGGGGAAAGGTGGCTACACCTTC. It yields the protein CASSSPGQGKGGYTF. The rearrangement joins TRBV28 to TRBJ1-2, with 9 bases fitting TRBD1. There are 15 residues in the CDR3. Germline lookup yields CDR1 MDHEN and CDR2 SYDVKM. V trimming: 4 bases; J trimming: 7 bases; junction bases outside the gene matches: 10.

The chain uses TRBV27 and TRBJ2-7; a weak D match, TRBD2 (6 bases). Trimming stripped 4 bases from V and 4 bases from J, with 17 bases between. In germline, CDR1 is MNHEY, CDR2 SMNVEV (reference sequence). The CDR3 sequence is 15 residues long. As DNA, the CDR3 is TGTGCCAGCAGTTCGGCCGGGGGATTTACTTACGAGCAGTACTTC. Translation: CASSSAGGFTYEQYF.

The chain is built from TRBV15 and TRBJ1-1; D possibly corresponds to TRBD1 (5 bases). CDR1 LNHNV and CDR2 YYDKDF come from the germline V gene (reference sequence). The V end lost 5 bases, the J end lost 2 bases, and 9 bases lay between the germline ends. The length of the CDR3 is 13 residues. The DNA for the CDR3 is TGTGCCACCAGCTCTCAGGGTAACACTGAAGCTTTCTTT. Translation: CATSSQGNTEAFF.

V is TRBV28 and J is TRBJ2-6, with TRBD1 as a possible D gene (7 bases). The CDR3 has 18 residues. Trimming removed 6 bases at V and 1 base at J, with 19 bases between. Germline CDR1 is MDHEN and CDR2 is SYDVKM. CDR3 DNA sequence: TGTGCCAGCAGCCACGACAGGGAGGATGTGTCTGGGGCCAACGTCCTGACTTTC. It translates to CASSHDREDVSGANVLTF.

The V gene is TRBV9, the J gene TRBJ2-3, with a tentative D call TRBD2 (5 bases). The CDR3 extends over 13 amino acids. Per germline, CDR1 SGDLS and CDR2 YYNGEE. The V end lost 7 bases, the J end lost 0 bases, and 9 bases lay between the germline ends. CDR3 in amino acids: CASEGRSTDTQYF. In DNA, the CDR3 is TGTGCCAGCGAGGGCAGGAGCACAGATACGCAGTATTTT.

The genes are TRBV18 and TRBJ1-5; 7 nucleotides match TRBD1. Germline values: CDR1 KGHSH, CDR2 LQKENI. Germline trimming cut 0 bases from V and 6 bases from J; bases unmatched to any gene: 8. The CDR3 consists of 16 residues. The CDR3 nucleotides are TGTGCCAGCTCACCACCAAGGGGGCGGAGTGGTCAGCCCCAGCATTTT. This codes for CASSPPRGRSGQPQHF.